The T cell receptor beta chain under discussion was sequenced for a study of human T cells and chemical hapten exposure. General study points: Having alopecia, donors may respond immunologically unlike healthy people.

On this clonotype itself: Its antigen is unknown.

The CDR3 has 13 amino acids. With 0 bases removed from V and 4 bases from J, the gap between germline ends came to 6 bases. CDR1 and CDR2 (germline): SGHRS, YFSETQ. Time point in this sample: pre-sensitization, week 0. Treatment given: therapeutic diphenylcyclopropenone sensitization with weekly scalp DPC. One entry per CDR3 protein results from TCRdb running MiXCR on the RACE reads. The sample gives about 180,000 distinct CDR3 sequences, roughly 30% of which show up once; about 2.8% is in the top ten. The material sequenced was whole blood, taken in connection with sensitization to the hapten diphenylcyclopropenone (DPC). This TCR came from a woman aged 25-40 years with alopecia areata. Some clones in this sample may be carry-over from other donors' samples. This chain uses TRBV5-1 with TRBJ2-3; no definite D call. As DNA, the CDR3 is TGCGCCAGCAGCTTGGGAAGCCCAGATACGCAGTATTTT. Translated: CASSLGSPDTQYF. The whole variable domain, filled in from reference TRBV5-1 and TRBJ2-3, reads KAGVTQTPRYLIKTRGQQVTLSCSPISGHRSVSWYQQTPGQGLQFLFEYFSETQRNKGNFPGRFSGRQFSNSRSEMNVSTLELGDSALYLCASSLGSPDTQYFGPGTRLTVL.